This T cell receptor beta chain was captured in a study of chemoradiotherapy in HPV16-positive cancers. Background on the study: Candidate HPV-specific T-cell clones and common TCR motifs came from functional assays in two HPV16-positive patients.

CDR1 SGHTA and CDR2 FQGNSA come from the germline V gene. CDR3 length: 16 residues. With 2 bases clipped from V and 3 bases from J, the junction kept 9 bases outside the gene matches. Over chemoradiotherapy, repertoires were sampled more than once. Using immunoSEQ multiplex PCR, the repertoire was profiled, and TCRdb retains in-frame clones only, with some absent. Of 25,000 to 40,000 clones listed, 89% were seen once; the top ten hold 2.5% to 3.5%. Here the sequenced sample was blood, taken from a patient who underwent chemoradiotherapy. The sequence was obtained from a human donor with HPV-associated anogenital cancer. The chain recombines TRBV7-2 with TRBJ2-7; 8 bases agree with TRBD2. Here the CDR3 reads CASSLWRGVEGYEQYF. CDR3 in DNA: TGTGCCAGCAGCTTATGGCGGGGGGTAGAGGGCTACGAGCAGTACTTC.